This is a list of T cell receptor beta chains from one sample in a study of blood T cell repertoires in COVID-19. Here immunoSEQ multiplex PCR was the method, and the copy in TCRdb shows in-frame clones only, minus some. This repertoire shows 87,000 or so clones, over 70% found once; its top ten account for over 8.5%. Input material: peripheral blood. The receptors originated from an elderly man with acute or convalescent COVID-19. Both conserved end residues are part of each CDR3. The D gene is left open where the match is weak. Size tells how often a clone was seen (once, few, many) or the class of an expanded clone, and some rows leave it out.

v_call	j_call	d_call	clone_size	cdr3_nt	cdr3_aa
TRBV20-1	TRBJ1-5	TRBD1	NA	TGCAGTGCTAGTCCACAGGGGCTAAGCAATCAGCCCCAGCATTTT	CSASPQGLSNQPQHF
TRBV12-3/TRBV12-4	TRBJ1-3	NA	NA	TGTGCCAGCAGTGGGGGGTCTGGAAACACCATATATTTT	CASSGGSGNTIYF
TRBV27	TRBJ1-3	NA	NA	TGTGCCAGCAGTTTACCCAGCGTAGACTCTGGAAACACCATATATTTT	CASSLPSVDSGNTIYF
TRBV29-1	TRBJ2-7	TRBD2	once	TGCAGCGTTGAACGGGGGGGCGACGGGGTCGCCGAGCAGTACTTC	CSVERGGDGVAEQYF
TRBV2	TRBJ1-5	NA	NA	TGTGCCAGCAGCCCCGGGACATCCAGAAGCAATCAGCCCCAGCATTTT	CASSPGTSRSNQPQHF
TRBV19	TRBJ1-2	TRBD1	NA	TGTGCCAGTAAAGGACAGGCTCGGTATGGCTACACCTTC	CASKGQARYGYTF
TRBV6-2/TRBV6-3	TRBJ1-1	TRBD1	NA	TGTGCCAGCAGCCGCGTTAGGACAGGGGGCAGAACTGAAGCTTTCTTT	CASSRVRTGGRTEAFF
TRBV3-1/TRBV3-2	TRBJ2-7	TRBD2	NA	TGTGCCAGCAAGCGGGGCGGGAGGGCCGACGAGCAGTACTTC	CASKRGGRADEQYF
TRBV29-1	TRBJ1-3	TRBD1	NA	TGCAGCGTTGCAGGACAGGGTGCGCAAAGGGAAAACACCATATATTTT	CSVAGQGAQRENTIYF
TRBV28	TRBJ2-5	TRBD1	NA	TGTGCCACCCGAGTAGGGGGCACACAAGAGACCCAGTACTTC	CATRVGGTQETQYF
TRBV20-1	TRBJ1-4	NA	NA	TGCAGTGCTAGCTTAAATGAAAAACTGTTTTTT	CSASLNEKLFF
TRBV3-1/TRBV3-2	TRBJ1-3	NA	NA	TGTGCCAGCAGCCCCAGAAGGGGGACGACTGGAAACACCATATATTTT	CASSPRRGTTGNTIYF
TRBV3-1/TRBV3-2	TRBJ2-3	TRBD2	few	TGTGCCAGCAGCCAAGGGACTAGCGGGAGGATCACGCAGTATTTT	CASSQGTSGRITQYF
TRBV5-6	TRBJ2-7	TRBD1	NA	TGTGCCAGCAGCCGGACAGGCTACGAGCAGTACTTC	CASSRTGYEQYF
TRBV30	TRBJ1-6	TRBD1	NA	TGTGCCTGGGGGGACAGGGCGAATTCACCCCTCCACTTT	CAWGDRANSPLHF
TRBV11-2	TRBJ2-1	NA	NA	TGTGCCAGCAGCTTATCCCAGGGATCCTACAATGAGCAGTTCTTC	CASSLSQGSYNEQFF
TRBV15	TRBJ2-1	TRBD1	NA	TGTGCCACCAGCAATATTGGGACAGGGATCATTTCCTACAATGAGCAGTTCTTC	CATSNIGTGIISYNEQFF
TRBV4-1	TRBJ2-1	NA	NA	TGCGCCAGCAGCGGAACTGACAGTCGCAATGAGCAGTTCTTC	CASSGTDSRNEQFF
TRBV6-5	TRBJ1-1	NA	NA	TGTGCCAGCAGTTCTTCCCGGGGGAAGGGGTACACTGAAGCTTTCTTT	CASSSSRGKGYTEAFF
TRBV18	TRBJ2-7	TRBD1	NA	TGTGCCAGCCAGCCGGACAGGGAGCACGAGCAGTACTTC	CASQPDREHEQYF
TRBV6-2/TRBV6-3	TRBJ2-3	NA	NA	TGTGCCAGCAGCCCTCAGGGGCCTAGCACAGATACGCAGTATTTT	CASSPQGPSTDTQYF
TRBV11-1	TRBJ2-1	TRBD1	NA	TGTGCCAGCAGCCAGGGACAGAGTAAGACCTACAATGAGCAGTTCTTC	CASSQGQSKTYNEQFF
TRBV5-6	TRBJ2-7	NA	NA	TGTGCCAGCAGCAACTGGGACTCCGCCTACGAGCAGTACTTC	CASSNWDSAYEQYF
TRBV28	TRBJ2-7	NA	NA	TGTGCCAGCAGCTCCGTTTTCGAGCAGTACTTC	CASSSVFEQYF
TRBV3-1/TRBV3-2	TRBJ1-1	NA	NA	TGTGCCAGCAGCAAATTGGGGGGGACTGAAGCTTTCTTT	CASSKLGGTEAFF
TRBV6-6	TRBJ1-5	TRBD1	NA	TGTGCCAGCAGTCTAAGACAGGGGGCGAGGGGCAATCAGCCCCAGCATTTT	CASSLRQGARGNQPQHF
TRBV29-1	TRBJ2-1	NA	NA	TGCAGCGTTGTCCCCCCCCTGGGGCCCGCCTACAATGAGCAGTTCTTC	CSVVPPLGPAYNEQFF
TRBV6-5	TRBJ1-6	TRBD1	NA	TGTGCCAGCCGGAGACAGGGATGGAATTCACCCCTCCACTTT	CASRRQGWNSPLHF
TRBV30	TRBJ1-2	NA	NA	TGTGCCTGGAGTGCGGAGGCTAACTATGGCTACACCTTC	CAWSAEANYGYTF
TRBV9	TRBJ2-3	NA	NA	TGTGCCAGCAGCGGGGGCCGGAAAGCGAACACTGATACGCAGTATTTT	CASSGGRKANTDTQYF
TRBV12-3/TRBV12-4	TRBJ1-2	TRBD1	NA	TGTGCCAGCAGTAGGGACAGGGACTATGGCTACACCTTC	CASSRDRDYGYTF
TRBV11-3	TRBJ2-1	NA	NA	TGTGCCAGCAGCTTAGTACAGGGAGAAGAGCAGTTCTTC	CASSLVQGEEQFF
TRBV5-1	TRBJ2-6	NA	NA	TGCGCCAGCAGCTTGGATGGGCAGCGGGTTCCCTCTGGGGCCAACGTCCTGACTTTC	CASSLDGQRVPSGANVLTF
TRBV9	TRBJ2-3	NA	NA	TGTGCCAGCCTCTTATGCAGGGATACGCAGTATTTT	CASLLCRDTQYF
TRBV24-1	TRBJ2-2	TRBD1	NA	TGTGCCACCAGTGACCCGAGGACAGGTCACACCGGGGAGCTGTTTTTT	CATSDPRTGHTGELFF
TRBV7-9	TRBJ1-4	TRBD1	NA	TGTGCCAGCAGTCAAAGACAGGGTTTTAATGAAAAACTGTTTTTT	CASSQRQGFNEKLFF
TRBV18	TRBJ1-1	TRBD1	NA	TGTGCCAGCTCGATAGGACAGGAGACTGAAGCTTTCTTT	CASSIGQETEAFF
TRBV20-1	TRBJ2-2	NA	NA	TGCAGTGCTAGTGAGGGCTGGGACACCGGGGAGCTGTTTTTT	CSASEGWDTGELFF
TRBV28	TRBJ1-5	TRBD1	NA	TGTGCCAGCAGTTCCGGGACAGGGGGCTATCAGCCCCAGCATTTT	CASSSGTGGYQPQHF
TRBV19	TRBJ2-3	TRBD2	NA	TGTGCCAGTAGGCGAGCGGGGGGAGCGCTAGATACGCAGTATTTT	CASRRAGGALDTQYF
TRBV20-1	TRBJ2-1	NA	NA	TGCAGTGCTAGTTTCGGGAAGTACAATGAGCAGTTCTTC	CSASFGKYNEQFF
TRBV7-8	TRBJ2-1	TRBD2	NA	TGTGCCAGCAGCCGCGGGACTACGGCCTACAATGAGCAGTTCTTC	CASSRGTTAYNEQFF
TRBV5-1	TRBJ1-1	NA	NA	TGCGCCAGCAGCTTGGTTTCAGGGGCCATAGAAGCTTTCTTT	CASSLVSGAIEAFF
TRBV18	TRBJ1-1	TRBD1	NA	TGTGCCAGCTCACCTAGACAGGGGAACACTGAAGCTTTCTTT	CASSPRQGNTEAFF
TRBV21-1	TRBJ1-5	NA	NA	TGTGCCAGCAGCACCCGCAGACTCAGTGGTGGCAATCAGCCCCAGCATTTT	CASSTRRLSGGNQPQHF
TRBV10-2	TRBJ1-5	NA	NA	TGCGCCAGCAGTGGGCCCAATCAGCCCCAGCATTTT	CASSGPNQPQHF
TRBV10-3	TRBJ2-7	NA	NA	TGTGCCATCAGTGCAAGCGGCAGAGACTACGAGCAGTACTTC	CAISASGRDYEQYF
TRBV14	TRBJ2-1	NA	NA	TGTGCCAGCAGCCAAGTAACGGGACTTAACAATGAGCAGTTCTTC	CASSQVTGLNNEQFF
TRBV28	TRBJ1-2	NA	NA	TGTGCCAGCAGTTTAACCAGCTATGGCTACACCTTC	CASSLTSYGYTF